This section outlines one TCR beta chain sequence together with its context. The data were taken from a study of blood T cell repertoires in COVID-19. Residents of about two dozen US areas, aged about 18 to 89 years, made up the participants. Participant reports of clinical history set cohort assignment. Sequencing was performed with immunoSEQ multiplex PCR; in TCRdb, only in-frame clones are kept and a portion is missing. The sample has approximately 220,000 clones, 75% to 90% seen once; the top ten hold more than 3%. Sequenced input: PBMCs or T cells enriched from blood (not recorded which). This clonotype was sampled from a woman aged 18-30 years in a cohort exposed to, infected with or recovered from COVID-19 (not recorded which).

The CDR3 sequence is CASNLGTDNEQFF. Written as DNA, the CDR3 is TGTGCCAGCAACCTCGGGACAGACAATGAGCAGTTCTTC. The rearrangement joins TRBV5-8 to TRBJ2-1; 7 bases fit TRBD1. Germline lookup yields CDR1 SGHTS and CDR2 YDEGEE. The CDR3 consists of 13 residues. J was trimmed by 5 bases and V by 6 bases; bases with no gene match: 5.